One T cell receptor beta chain is described in this entry. Its cognate antigen is unknown. TCRdb called the RT-PCR reads again in MiXCR, with one record for every CDR3 protein. The sample yields about 780,000 distinct CDR3 sequences, around 18% seen once. Germline loops: CDR1 SEHNR, CDR2 FQNEAQ (reference sequence). V trimming: 5 bases; J trimming: 8 bases; junction bases outside the gene matches: 3. The CDR3 covers 12 residues. The record originates from a study of response to subunit inactivated influenza vaccine. Study outcomes and limitations: Authors suggested each seasonal flu vaccination may recruit only limited numbers of new T cells.

The chain combines TRBV7-9 with TRBJ2-1; 7 bases align to TRBD2. The sequence was collected from a man aged 45-65 years who received an inactivated influenza vaccine. The sequencing here drew on PBMCs from blood, taken about 5 days after vaccination. Written as DNA, the CDR3 is TGTGCCAGCAGCCGGGACTATGATGAGCAGTTCTTC. Encoded protein: CASSRDYDEQFF.